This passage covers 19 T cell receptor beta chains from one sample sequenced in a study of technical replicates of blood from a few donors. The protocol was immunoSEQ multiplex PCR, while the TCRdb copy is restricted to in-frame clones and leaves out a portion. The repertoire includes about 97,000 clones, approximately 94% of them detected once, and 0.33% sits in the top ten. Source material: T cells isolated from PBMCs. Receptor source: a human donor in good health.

The CDR3 protein is CASSLGGLNEQFF. DNA of the CDR3: TGTGCCAGCAGCTTGGGAGGTCTGAATGAGCAGTTCTTC. The chain combines TRBV5-4 with TRBJ2-1; D is uncertain. Per the germline V gene, CDR1 is SGHNT and CDR2 is YYREEE (reference sequence). The V end lost 0 bases, the J end lost 7 bases, and 8 bases lay between the germline ends. The CDR3 is made up of 13 amino acids.

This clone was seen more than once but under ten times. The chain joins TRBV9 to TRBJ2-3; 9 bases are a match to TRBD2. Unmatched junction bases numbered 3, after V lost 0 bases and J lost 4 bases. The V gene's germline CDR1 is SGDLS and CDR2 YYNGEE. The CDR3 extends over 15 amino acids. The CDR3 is CASSVVSGSADTQYF. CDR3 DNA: TGTGCCAGCAGCGTAGTTAGCGGGAGTGCAGATACGCAGTATTTT.

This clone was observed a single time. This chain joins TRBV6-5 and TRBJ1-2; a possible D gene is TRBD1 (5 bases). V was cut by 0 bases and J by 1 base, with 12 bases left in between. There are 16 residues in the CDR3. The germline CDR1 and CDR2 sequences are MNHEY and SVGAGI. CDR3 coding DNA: TGTGCCAGCAGTTACTCTTGGGACTCCCTTAACTATGGCTACACCTTC. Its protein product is CASSYSWDSLNYGYTF.

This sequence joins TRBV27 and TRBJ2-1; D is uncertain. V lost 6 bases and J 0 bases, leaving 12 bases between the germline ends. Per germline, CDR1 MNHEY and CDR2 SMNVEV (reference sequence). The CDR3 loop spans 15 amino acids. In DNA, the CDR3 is TGTGCCAGCAGCCCAAATAGTGGCTCCTACAATGAGCAGTTCTTC. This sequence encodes CASSPNSGSYNEQFF.

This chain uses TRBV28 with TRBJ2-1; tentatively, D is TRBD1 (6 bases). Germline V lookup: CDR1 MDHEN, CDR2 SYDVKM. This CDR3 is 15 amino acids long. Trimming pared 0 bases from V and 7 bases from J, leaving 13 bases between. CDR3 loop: CASSLWGAEFNEQFF. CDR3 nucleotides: TGTGCCAGCAGTTTATGGGGGGCGGAGTTTAATGAGCAGTTCTTC.

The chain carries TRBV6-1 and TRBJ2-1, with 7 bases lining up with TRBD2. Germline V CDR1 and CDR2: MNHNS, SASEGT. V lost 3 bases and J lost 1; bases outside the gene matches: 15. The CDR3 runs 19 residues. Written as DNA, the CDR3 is TGTGCCAGCAGTGAGAAGCGGGGTGCATACGTGGGGTCCTACAATGAGCAGTTCTTC. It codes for CASSEKRGAYVGSYNEQFF.

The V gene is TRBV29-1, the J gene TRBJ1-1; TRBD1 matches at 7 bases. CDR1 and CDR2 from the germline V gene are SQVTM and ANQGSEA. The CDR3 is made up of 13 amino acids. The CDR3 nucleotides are TGCATTACCAGACAGGGAAGTAGCACTGAAGCTTTCTTT. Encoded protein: CITRQGSSTEAFF.

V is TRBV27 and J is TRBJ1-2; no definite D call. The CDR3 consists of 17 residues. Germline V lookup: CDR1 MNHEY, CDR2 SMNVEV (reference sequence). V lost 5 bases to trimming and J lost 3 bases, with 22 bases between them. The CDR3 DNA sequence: TGTGCCAGCAGTCCTCTGCCGACGGGTCCAGCTGACTATGGCTACACCTTC. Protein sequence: CASSPLPTGPADYGYTF.

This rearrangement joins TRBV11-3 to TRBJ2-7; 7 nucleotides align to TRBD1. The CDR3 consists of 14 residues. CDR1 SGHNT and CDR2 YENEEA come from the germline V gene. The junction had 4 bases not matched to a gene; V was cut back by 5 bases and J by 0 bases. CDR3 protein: CASSRTGSSYEQYF. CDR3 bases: TGTGCCAGCAGCCGGACAGGAAGCTCCTACGAGCAGTACTTC.

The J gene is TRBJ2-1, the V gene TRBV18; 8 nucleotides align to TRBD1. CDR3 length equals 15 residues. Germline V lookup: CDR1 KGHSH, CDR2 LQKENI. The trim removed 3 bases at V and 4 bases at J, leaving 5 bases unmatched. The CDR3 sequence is CASSPTQGAYNEQFF. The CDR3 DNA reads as TGTGCCAGCTCACCTACCCAGGGGGCTTACAATGAGCAGTTCTTC.

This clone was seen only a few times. CDR3 bases: TGTGCCAGCTCACTACTTACAGGGGTGAACACTGAAGCTTTCTTT. Its translation is CASSLLTGVNTEAFF. This rearrangement joins TRBV18 to TRBJ1-1; TRBD1 agrees at 7 bases. The V and J ends lost 4 bases and 0 bases, in that order; junction bases with no gene match: 5. This CDR3 region has 15 residues. Germline assignment: CDR1 KGHSH and CDR2 LQKENI.

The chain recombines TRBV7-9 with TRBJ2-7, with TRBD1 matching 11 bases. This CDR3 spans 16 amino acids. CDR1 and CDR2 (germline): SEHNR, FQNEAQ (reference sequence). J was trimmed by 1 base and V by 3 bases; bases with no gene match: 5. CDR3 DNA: TGTGCCAGCAGCTTTATTGGGACAGGGGGGTCCTACGAGCAGTACTTC. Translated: CASSFIGTGGSYEQYF. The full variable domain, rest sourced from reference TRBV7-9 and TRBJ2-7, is DTGVSQNPRHKITKRGQNVTFRCDPISEHNRLYWYRQTLGQGPEFLTYFQNEAQLEKSRLLSDRFSAERPKGSFSTLEIQRTEQGDSAMYLCASSFIGTGGSYEQYFGPGTRLTVT.

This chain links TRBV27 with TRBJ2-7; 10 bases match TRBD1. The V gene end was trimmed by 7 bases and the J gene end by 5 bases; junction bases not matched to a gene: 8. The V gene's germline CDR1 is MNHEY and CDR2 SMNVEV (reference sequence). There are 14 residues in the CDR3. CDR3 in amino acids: CASIWDRGIDEQYF. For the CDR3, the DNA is TGTGCCAGCATCTGGGACAGGGGAATTGACGAGCAGTACTTC.

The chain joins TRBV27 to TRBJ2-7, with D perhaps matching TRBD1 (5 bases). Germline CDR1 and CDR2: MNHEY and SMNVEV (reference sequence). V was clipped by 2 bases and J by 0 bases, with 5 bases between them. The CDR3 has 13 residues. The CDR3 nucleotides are TGTGCCAGCAGTTTAGACAGCTCCTACGAGCAGTACTTC. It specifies CASSLDSSYEQYF.

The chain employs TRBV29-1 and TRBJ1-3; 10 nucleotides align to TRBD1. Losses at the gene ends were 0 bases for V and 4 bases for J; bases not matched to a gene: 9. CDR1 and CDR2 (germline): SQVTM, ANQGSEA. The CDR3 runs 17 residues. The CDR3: CSVEDQTGGFWGNTIYF. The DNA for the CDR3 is TGCAGCGTTGAAGATCAGACAGGGGGCTTTTGGGGAAACACCATATATTTT.

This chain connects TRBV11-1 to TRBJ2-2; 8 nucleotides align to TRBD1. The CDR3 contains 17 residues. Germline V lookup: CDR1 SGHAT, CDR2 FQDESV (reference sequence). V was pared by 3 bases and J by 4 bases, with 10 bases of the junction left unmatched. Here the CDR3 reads CASSFATGVRRTGELFF. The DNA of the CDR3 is TGTGCCAGCAGCTTCGCGACAGGGGTTCGGCGCACCGGGGAGCTGTTTTTT.

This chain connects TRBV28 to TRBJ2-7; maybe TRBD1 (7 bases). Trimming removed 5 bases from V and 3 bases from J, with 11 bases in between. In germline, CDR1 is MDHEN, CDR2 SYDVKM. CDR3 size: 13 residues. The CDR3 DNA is TGTGCCAGCAGTGGGGGGACAGACTACGAGCAGTACTTC. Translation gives CASSGGTDYEQYF.

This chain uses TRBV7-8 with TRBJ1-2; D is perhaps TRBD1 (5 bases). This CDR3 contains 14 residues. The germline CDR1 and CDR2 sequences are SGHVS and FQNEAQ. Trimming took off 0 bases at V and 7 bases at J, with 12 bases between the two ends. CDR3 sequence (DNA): TGTGCCAGCAGCTTAGCACGGGAGACAGCTGGCTACACCTTC. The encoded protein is CASSLARETAGYTF.

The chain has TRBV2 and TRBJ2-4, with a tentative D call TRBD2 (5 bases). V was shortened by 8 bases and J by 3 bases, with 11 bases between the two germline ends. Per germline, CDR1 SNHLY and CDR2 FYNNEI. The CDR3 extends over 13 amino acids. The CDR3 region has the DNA TGTGCCAGCGGGAGTAGGAACAAAAACATTCAGTACTTC. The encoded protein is CASGSRNKNIQYF.